The sequence of this T cell receptor beta chain was determined in a study of Ad26.COV2.S vaccination and SARS-CoV-2 variants. General observations from the study: Reportedly, spike-specific CD8+ and CD4+ T cell responses achieved substantial breadth once vaccination had taken place.

Note on this clone: The target antigen is unknown.

Some clones are missing from TCRdb's copy, which holds only in-frame ones; the method was immunoSEQ multiplex PCR. The sample lists some 390,000 clones; 75% to 90% were seen once. As for treatment: roughly 18 received Ad26.COV2.S at low or high dose, single or two shots; a few received placebo; per-sample allocation not given. Sampling occurred on day 63 after the first vaccine or placebo injection. Germline assignment: CDR1 LGHDT and CDR2 YNNKEL (reference sequence). The V and J ends lost 0 bases and 0 bases respectively, with 8 bases between them. The CDR3 is made up of 15 amino acids. This receptor was obtained from a person between 18 and 59 years old who received the Ad26.COV2.S COVID-19 vaccine or a placebo. Material: peripheral blood, obtained in a trial of Ad26.COV2.S vaccine versus placebo. This sequence joins TRBV3-1 (or the pseudogene TRBV3-2) and TRBJ1-1; D not resolved. The CDR3 DNA is TGTGCCAGCAGCCAAGATTGGGGTCTGAACACTGAAGCTTTCTTT. This sequence encodes CASSQDWGLNTEAFF.